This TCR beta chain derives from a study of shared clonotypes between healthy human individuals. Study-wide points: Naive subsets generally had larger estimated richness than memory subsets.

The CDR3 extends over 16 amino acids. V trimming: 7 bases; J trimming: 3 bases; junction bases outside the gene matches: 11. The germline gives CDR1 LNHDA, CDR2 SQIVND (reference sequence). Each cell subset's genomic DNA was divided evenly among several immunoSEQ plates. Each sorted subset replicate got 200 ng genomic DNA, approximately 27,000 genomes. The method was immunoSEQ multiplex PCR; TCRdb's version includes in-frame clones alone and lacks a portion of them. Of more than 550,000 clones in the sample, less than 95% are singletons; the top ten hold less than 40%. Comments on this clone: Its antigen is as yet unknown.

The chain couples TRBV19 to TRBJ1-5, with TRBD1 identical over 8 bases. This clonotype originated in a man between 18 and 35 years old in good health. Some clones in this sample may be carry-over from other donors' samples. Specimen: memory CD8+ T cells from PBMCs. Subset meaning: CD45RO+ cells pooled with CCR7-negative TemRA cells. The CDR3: CASNQDREDYNQPQHF. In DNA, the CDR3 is TGTGCCAGTAATCAGGACAGGGAGGATTACAATCAGCCCCAGCATTTT.